Shown below are 32 T cell receptor beta chains from a single sample sequenced in a study of shared clonotypes between healthy human individuals. CD45RO-negative cells were positively selected for CCR7, leaving out terminally differentiated effector memory CD45RA+ cells. Generated by immunoSEQ multiplex PCR, the TCRdb table keeps only in-frame clones and is missing some. The sample consists of some 1,900,000 clones, about 95% of them appearing once. Sequencing input: naive CD8+ T cells sorted from blood. These receptors were taken from a man aged 18 to 29 in good health.

The V and J genes are TRBV7-9 and TRBJ2-7, with no clear D. From germline, CDR1 is SEHNR and CDR2 FQNEAQ (reference sequence). CDR3 length: 15 residues. V dropped 3 bases and J dropped 2 bases, with 14 bases sitting between them. CDR3 in amino acids: CASSLPGQPAYEQYF. CDR3 nucleotide sequence: TGTGCCAGCAGCTTGCCTGGGCAGCCGGCCTACGAGCAGTACTTC.

This clone has a single count. The gene calls are TRBV18 and TRBJ2-5; D remains ambiguous. Per the germline V gene, CDR1 is KGHSH and CDR2 is LQKENI. The length of the CDR3 is 14 residues. V lost 2 bases to trimming and J lost 1 base, with 8 bases between them. The DNA for the CDR3 is TGTGCCAGCTCACCAGCCAGGCGCCAAGAGACCCAGTACTTC. Its translation is CASSPARRQETQYF. Complete variable domain (other parts from reference TRBV18 and TRBJ2-5): NAGVMQNPRHLVRRRGQEARLRCSPMKGHSHVYWYRQLPEEGLKFMVYLQKENIIDESGMPKERFSAEFPKEGPSILRIQQVVRGDSAAYFCASSPARRQETQYFGPGTRLLVL.

This chain uses TRBV5-1 with TRBJ1-1; 7 nucleotides agree with TRBD1. The V gene's germline CDR1 is SGHRS and CDR2 YFSETQ. Trimming took 4 bases from V and 3 from J; bases not matched to a gene: 6. The length of the CDR3 is 14 residues. The CDR3 is CASSLLGGYTEAFF. The CDR3 nucleotides read TGCGCCAGCAGCCTCCTAGGGGGCTACACTGAAGCTTTCTTT.

This clone was recorded only once. This chain joins TRBV27 and TRBJ2-2; TRBD1 is a possible D gene (7 bases). V was cut by 1 base and J by 0 bases, with 15 bases left in between. CDR3 size: 18 residues. Germline V gene lookup returns CDR1 MNHEY and CDR2 SMNVEV (reference sequence). CDR3 sequence (DNA): TGTGCCAGCAGTTTATTGACCGGGGGACAGACGAACACCGGGGAGCTGTTTTTT. This codes for CASSLLTGGQTNTGELFF.

The chain recombines TRBV7-9 with TRBJ2-1; TRBD2 matches at 15 bases. This CDR3 contains 19 residues. In germline, CDR1 is SEHNR, CDR2 FQNEAQ (reference sequence). Trimming removed 3 bases from V and 1 base from J; junction bases left unmatched: 7. DNA for the CDR3: TGTGCCAGCAGCTTCCTGGGGACTAGCGGGGGGTATTCCTACAATGAGCAGTTCTTC. Its protein product is CASSFLGTSGGYSYNEQFF.

The J gene is TRBJ2-5, the V gene TRBV7-9; D unclear. The CDR3 length is 14 residues. In germline, CDR1 is SEHNR, CDR2 FQNEAQ (reference sequence). The germline V and J ends were trimmed by 2 bases and 1 base, with 8 bases remaining between them. CDR3 nucleotides: TGTGCCAGCAGCTTAAATGTAGCCCAAGAGACCCAGTACTTC. This codes for CASSLNVAQETQYF. The whole variable domain, filled in from reference TRBV7-9 and TRBJ2-5, reads DTGVSQNPRHKITKRGQNVTFRCDPISEHNRLYWYRQTLGQGPEFLTYFQNEAQLEKSRLLSDRFSAERPKGSFSTLEIQRTEQGDSAMYLCASSLNVAQETQYFGPGTRLLVL.

As to this clone: This specimen includes other DNA sequences encoding the same CDR3. The chain employs TRBV9 and TRBJ2-1; the D gene is possibly TRBD2 (6 bases). The V end lost 0 bases, the J end lost 8 bases, and 12 bases lay between the germline ends. This CDR3 region has 14 residues. Germline CDR1 reads SGDLS; CDR2 reads YYNGEE. CDR3 DNA: TGTGCCAGCAGCGTAGTCCCCGGAGGGGATGAGCAGTTCTTC. Encoded protein: CASSVVPGGDEQFF.

This sequence joins TRBV9 and TRBJ1-6; TRBD1 matches 7 bases. The trim removed 3 bases at V and 4 bases at J, leaving 4 bases unmatched. Germline V lookup: CDR1 SGDLS, CDR2 YYNGEE. The CDR3 length is 15 residues. DNA for the CDR3: TGTGCCAGCAGCGGGGGACAGAAATATAATTCACCCCTCCACTTT. It codes for CASSGGQKYNSPLHF.

The chain is built from TRBV6-5 and TRBJ1-2, with 7 bases matching TRBD1. This CDR3 contains 15 residues. J lost 5 bases, V lost 2 bases, and 8 bases had no gene match. The germline V gene encodes CDR1 MNHEY and CDR2 SVGAGI. For the CDR3, the DNA is TGTGCCAGCAGTTACGTCTCCGGGACAGCTTATGGCTACACCTTC. This gives the protein CASSYVSGTAYGYTF.

This chain links TRBV28 with TRBJ1-4, with TRBD1 matching 9 bases. The CDR3 covers 20 residues. Per germline, CDR1 MDHEN and CDR2 SYDVKM. After removal of 3 bases from V and 4 bases from J, the junction contained 18 bases not matched to a gene. The chain's CDR3 is CASSFPTGQGISGGNEKLFF. Here the CDR3 DNA reads TGTGCCAGCAGTTTCCCTACGGGACAGGGTATCTCAGGGGGTAATGAAAAACTGTTTTTT.

This clone was seen once. The gene calls are TRBV2 and TRBJ1-3; a weak D match, TRBD1 (5 bases). The CDR3 spans 14 residues. Per the germline V gene, CDR1 is SNHLY and CDR2 is FYNNEI. Trimming took 6 bases from V and 0 from J, leaving 9 bases between them. CDR3 sequence: CASRDTSSGNTIYF. The CDR3 DNA reads as TGTGCCAGCAGGGACACTAGCTCTGGAAACACCATATATTTT. The full variable domain, in which reference TRBV2 and TRBJ1-3 provide the parts outside the CDR3, is EPEVTQTPSHQVTQMGQEVILRCVPISNHLYFYWYRQILGQKVEFLVSFYNNEISEKSEIFDDQFSVERPDGSNFTLKIRSTKLEDSAMYFCASRDTSSGNTIYFGEGSWLTVV.

This clone was counted a single time. V gene TRBV5-6 combines with J gene TRBJ2-5; D remains ambiguous. Per the germline V gene, CDR1 is SGHDT and CDR2 is YYEEEE. The CDR3 has 13 residues. The V and J ends lost 0 bases and 1 base respectively, with 4 bases between them. CDR3 in amino acids: CASSLASQETQYF. The CDR3 coding sequence is TGTGCCAGCAGCTTGGCCTCCCAAGAGACCCAGTACTTC.

The chain joins TRBV2 to TRBJ2-7; weak D call: TRBD1 (6 bases). The CDR3 runs to 13 residues. Germline V CDR1 and CDR2: SNHLY, FYNNEI. Trimming removed 6 bases at V and 7 bases at J, with 16 bases between. Here the CDR3 DNA reads TGTGCCAGCAGCGCCTACAGGGAGTGGGAGCAGTACTTC. It yields the protein CASSAYREWEQYF. Variable domain in full (rest from reference TRBV2 and TRBJ2-7): EPEVTQTPSHQVTQMGQEVILRCVPISNHLYFYWYRQILGQKVEFLVSFYNNEISEKSEIFDDQFSVERPDGSNFTLKIRSTKLEDSAMYFCASSAYREWEQYFGPGTRLTVT.

V and J are TRBV5-8 and TRBJ2-1; D could derive from TRBD1 or TRBD2 (5 bases each). Germline V gene lookup returns CDR1 SGHTS and CDR2 YDEGEE. V was cut by 0 bases and J by 7 bases, with 14 bases left in between. The CDR3 spans 15 residues. CDR3: CASSLDPDWGNEQFF. As DNA, the CDR3 is TGTGCCAGCAGCTTGGATCCTGATTGGGGGAATGAGCAGTTCTTC.

V gene TRBV28 combines with J gene TRBJ2-7; D might be TRBD2 (6 bases). The V and J ends lost 5 bases and 2 bases respectively, with 13 bases between them. The CDR3 consists of 14 residues. CDR1 is MDHEN, CDR2 SYDVKM, per germline. The CDR3, as DNA: TGTGCCAGCAGTCAACGGGACTGGACCTACGAGCAGTACTTC. It is translated as CASSQRDWTYEQYF. The whole variable domain, filled in from reference TRBV28 and TRBJ2-7, reads DVKVTQSSRYLVKRTGEKVFLECVQDMDHENMFWYRQDPGLGLRLIYFSYDVKMKEKGDIPEGYSVSREKKERFSLILESASTNQTSMYLCASSQRDWTYEQYFGPGTRLTVT.

This sequence joins TRBV27 and TRBJ2-1; 7 nucleotides align to TRBD2. V shed 8 bases, J shed 8 bases, and the junction held 6 bases outside the gene matches. Per germline, CDR1 MNHEY and CDR2 SMNVEV (reference sequence). The CDR3 sequence is 12 residues long. As DNA, the CDR3 is TGTGCCAGCGGCTACGGGAGGCATGAGCAGTTCTTC. Translating it yields CASGYGRHEQFF.

The V gene is TRBV2, the J gene TRBJ2-1; D gene uncertain. CDR1 SNHLY and CDR2 FYNNEI come from the germline V gene. The CDR3 consists of 11 residues. Trimming stripped 4 bases from V and 13 bases from J, with 11 bases between. The CDR3 loop is CASSGLPDQFF. The CDR3 DNA follows: TGTGCCAGCAGTGGTCTGCCGGACCAGTTCTTC.

This sequence joins TRBV4-3 and TRBJ1-3; D unresolved. Per germline, CDR1 LGHNA and CDR2 YSLEER. Trimming removed 3 bases from V and 1 base from J, with 16 bases in between. This CDR3 contains 17 residues. CDR3 nucleotide sequence: TGCGCCAGCAGCCATGAAACTCTGGAAGGGTCTGGAAACACCATATATTTT. Translation gives CASSHETLEGSGNTIYF.

This rearrangement joins TRBV10-2 to TRBJ1-2; D uncertain. V was trimmed by 0 bases and J by 6 bases, leaving 8 bases between them. CDR1 and CDR2 from the germline V gene are WSHSY and SAAADI. This CDR3 has 13 residues. The CDR3 DNA reads TGCGCCAGCAGTGAGTCTCCCCCGAATGGCTACACCTTC. Amino acids: CASSESPPNGYTF.

This chain connects TRBV27 to TRBJ2-1, with D perhaps given as TRBD1 or TRBD2 (5 bases each). Trimming took off 10 bases at V and 10 bases at J, with 17 bases between the two ends. This CDR3 has 12 residues. Germline V CDR1 and CDR2: MNHEY, SMNVEV (reference sequence). The CDR3 sequence is CATRKSGAEQFF. Here the CDR3 DNA reads TGTGCCACAAGGAAGTCCGGGGCAGAGCAGTTCTTC.

The chain has TRBV4-1 and TRBJ2-7; perhaps TRBD2 as D (5 bases). V dropped 4 bases and J dropped 0 bases, with 10 bases sitting between them. The V gene's germline CDR1 is MGHRA and CDR2 YSYEKL. This CDR3 has 14 amino acids. CDR3 residues: CASSLRDPSYEQYF. CDR3 bases: TGCGCCAGCAGCCTCCGGGATCCCTCCTACGAGCAGTACTTC.

V usage is TRBV10-3 and J usage is TRBJ2-7, with 10 nucleotides matching TRBD2. The CDR3 contains 15 residues. V trimming: 2 bases; J trimming: 5 bases; junction bases outside the gene matches: 6. Germline V lookup: CDR1 ENHRY, CDR2 SYGVKD. CDR3 protein: CAISEGTSEIDEQYF. The CDR3 DNA sequence: TGTGCCATCAGTGAGGGGACTAGCGAAATAGACGAGCAGTACTTC.

This clone is a singleton in its sample. The rearrangement uses TRBV7-9 and TRBJ2-1; 8 positions agree with TRBD2. V shed 4 bases and J 3 bases; nucleotides not matched to a gene: 5. The germline V gene encodes CDR1 SEHNR and CDR2 FQNEAQ (reference sequence). The CDR3 has 15 amino acids. CDR3 amino acids: CASSSTSEIYNEQFF. CDR3 DNA: TGTGCCAGCAGCTCGACTAGCGAGATCTACAATGAGCAGTTCTTC.

For this clone: Distinct nucleotide sequences in the sample also encode this CDR3. The rearrangement joins TRBV27 to TRBJ2-7; D gene uncertain. Germline V lookup: CDR1 MNHEY, CDR2 SMNVEV (reference sequence). Trimming stripped 2 bases from V and 4 bases from J, with 9 bases between. The CDR3 runs to 13 residues. The CDR3 DNA reads as TGTGCCAGCAGTTTAGGGCAAATTTACGAGCAGTACTTC. It encodes CASSLGQIYEQYF.

There are a few counts of this clone. This sample also contains other DNA sequences that code for the same CDR3. This chain connects TRBV27 to TRBJ1-6; TRBD1 might be the D (6 bases). Per the germline V gene, CDR1 is MNHEY and CDR2 is SMNVEV (reference sequence). The V and J ends lost 0 bases and 6 bases respectively, with 9 bases between them. CDR3 length: 15 residues. The CDR3 bases are TGTGCCAGCAGTTTATCTGGGGGCTTTAATTCACCCCTCCACTTT. Translating gives CASSLSGGFNSPLHF.

On this clone itself: Other DNA sequences within the sample encode an identical CDR3. CDR3 in amino acids: CASSGGYEQYF. The CDR3 DNA is TGCGCCAGTTCAGGTGGCTACGAGCAGTACTTC. The chain combines TRBV10-2 with TRBJ2-7; no clear D. Trimming stripped 9 bases from V and 3 bases from J, with 9 bases between. Germline CDR1 reads WSHSY; CDR2 reads SAAADI. The CDR3 runs 11 residues.

The chain recombines TRBV6-4 with TRBJ2-1; D is perhaps TRBD2 (6 bases). Germline V CDR1 and CDR2: MRHNA, SNTAGT. V dropped 0 bases and J dropped 10 bases, with 10 bases sitting between them. This CDR3 is 13 amino acids long. CDR3: CASSDSGRDEQFF. CDR3 DNA sequence: TGTGCCAGCAGTGACTCTGGGCGGGACGAGCAGTTCTTC.

The chain has TRBV9 and TRBJ1-2; possible D gene TRBD1, 5 bases. The ends were cut back, 2 bases at V and 5 bases at J, with 13 bases in the middle. Germline values: CDR1 SGDLS, CDR2 YYNGEE. The CDR3 has 14 amino acids. CDR3 in amino acids: CASSVLGLTYGYTF. The DNA of the CDR3 is TGTGCCAGCAGCGTCCTGGGACTGACGTATGGCTACACCTTC.

The gene calls are TRBV2 and TRBJ1-4, with 10 bases fitting TRBD1. This CDR3 region has 18 residues. Trimming removed 0 bases from V and 0 bases from J; junction bases left unmatched: 4. The V gene's germline CDR1 is SNHLY and CDR2 FYNNEI. The chain's CDR3 is CASSEARGQGTTNEKLFF. CDR3 DNA sequence: TGTGCCAGCAGTGAAGCGCGGGGACAGGGGACAACTAATGAAAAACTGTTTTTT.

This clone was recorded a few times. Other DNA sequences within the sample encode an identical CDR3. The chain carries TRBV2 and TRBJ2-3; D ambiguous. The CDR3 length is 13 residues. The V and J ends lost 3 bases and 0 bases respectively, with 4 bases between them. Germline V gives CDR1 SNHLY, CDR2 FYNNEI. The CDR3 DNA follows: TGTGCCAGCAGTGATAGGAGCACAGATACGCAGTATTTT. This encodes CASSDRSTDTQYF.

The chain employs TRBV28 and TRBJ1-1; D is unclear. Trimming removed 6 bases at V and 4 bases at J, with 15 bases between. This CDR3 spans 14 amino acids. CDR1 is MDHEN and CDR2 is SYDVKM in the germline V gene. The CDR3 region has the DNA TGTGCCAGCAGGTGGGCCCCGATAAGCACTGAAGCTTTCTTT. Protein sequence: CASRWAPISTEAFF. The full variable domain, rest sourced from reference TRBV28 and TRBJ1-1, is DVKVTQSSRYLVKRTGEKVFLECVQDMDHENMFWYRQDPGLGLRLIYFSYDVKMKEKGDIPEGYSVSREKKERFSLILESASTNQTSMYLCASRWAPISTEAFFGQGTRLTVV.

The rearrangement links TRBV27 to TRBJ2-5; D is unclear. This CDR3 contains 14 residues. The germline V and J ends were trimmed by 6 bases and 5 bases, with 16 bases remaining between them. The V gene's germline CDR1 is MNHEY and CDR2 SMNVEV (reference sequence). CDR3 sequence (DNA): TGTGCCAGCAGCCCCGACCAAATGGTGGAGACCCAGTACTTC. It translates to CASSPDQMVETQYF.